The rows below give T cell receptor beta chains drawn from one sample of a study of CD8 T cells in Susac syndrome. TCRdb reanalysed the immunoSEQ multiplex PCR reads using MiXCR and keeps one entry per CDR3 protein. Of 100,000 to 150,000 distinct CDR3 sequences in the sample, around 94% are singletons; the top ten hold over 0.07%. Sequenced: CD4+ T cells from PBMCs. The receptor source for this set is a human donor in good health. Both conserved end residues are trimmed from each CDR3. Some rows mark clone size as missing; the rest say once, few, many or name a class of expanded clone.

-,TRBV28,ASAQEASHQETQY
-,TRBV6-1,ASSFIAGTSDNNEQF
-,TRBV29-1,SGRETWEGPQH
-,TRBV3-1,ASSISGGSNQPQH
-,TRBV7-2,ASSSGLGYYEQY
-,TRBV23-1,ASSPPPLAGRETQY
-,TRBV7-8,ASSTTGVNYGYT
-,TRBV27,ASRTGATDTQY
-,TRBV7-9,ASRRTGEGAYEQY
-,TRBV12-5,ASVWDGGSRTEAF
-,TRBV2,ASSEGRANYGYT
once,TRBV7-2,ASVTRARNTEAF
-,TRBV15,ATSPWRTALNTGELF
-,TRBV10-3,AISLFSGSSYNEQF
-,TRBV7-9,ASSLGTSVLEQY
-,TRBV18,ASSPPDYLLGYT
once,TRBV3-1,ASSQKTGIAKNIQY
few,TRBV7-6,ASSLNQETQY
-,TRBV6-5,ASTSLGYNEQF
-,TRBV20-1,SASPTVNNQPQH
once,TRBV5-5,ASSLITGGTNTEAF
-,TRBV11-2,ASSPSPGLANNEQF
-,TRBV20-1,SAIGQENTEAF
once,TRBV4-1,ASSQVPGSGPYNEQF
-,TRBV6-5,ASSYNPDGTLSGNTIY
-,TRBV6-2/TRBV6-3,ASFRDSGYGYT
-,TRBV7-2,ASSLAGLSSYEQY
-,TRBV11-2,ASSFGQTYEQY
-,TRBV2,ASSEALEGY
-,TRBV29-1,SAQDGNYGYT
-,TRBV7-2,ASSPTGQGHNQPQH
-,TRBV20-1,SAQKREGANEQF
-,TRBV7-2,ASSLGPGSFYGYT
once,TRBV7-9,ASSPIRGLAGYGTDTQY
-,TRBV7-2,ASSLAGGDRGPQQF
-,TRBV30,ASGRGGEQY
-,TRBV20-1,SAGEGPYEQY
-,TRBV6-5,ASSYARAYNEQF
-,TRBV20-1,SAASPLGSSYEQY
-,TRBV29-1,SLRQGTSTDTQY
-,TRBV5-4,ASTNHRAGYT
-,TRBV5-1,ASSLSSGPY
few,TRBV29-1,SVGGLAGGPGTGELF
-,TRBV27,ASSSPLTGQPQH
-,TRBV4-1,ASSQDAAGGPGEQF
-,TRBV20-1,SAADYLVYNEQF
-,TRBV12-3/TRBV12-4,ASTLATGTGEF
-,TRBV18,ASSITQGGNTEAF
-,TRBV4-3,ASSPSGQGRDTGELF
-,TRBV4-2,ASSQSGGGLNTEAF
-,TRBV18,ASSYTDRQAYGYT
-,TRBV5-6,ASSLAGSGEQF